Listed below are T cell receptor beta chains from one sample, sequenced in a study of T cell changes during pregnancy in multiple sclerosis. Method: immunoSEQ multiplex PCR; TCRdb's copy keeps in-frame clones and lacks some. The table shows some 90,000 clones, with more than 90% occurring only once. The sample in question was peripheral blood, obtained in the first trimester of pregnancy. Receptors were obtained from a female donor with multiple sclerosis, enrolled in a pregnancy study. Both conserved end residues are part of each CDR3. The D gene is left open where the match is weak.

v_gene	j_gene	d_gene	CDR3aa
TRBV6-6	TRBJ2-1	TRBD2	CASRTRLASYNEQFF
TRBV7-2	TRBJ2-3	-	CASSLAGAHMDTQYF
TRBV5-8	TRBJ2-7	-	CASSLGQAFYEQYF
TRBV6-5	TRBJ1-1	TRBD1	CASSRQGNTEAFF
TRBV6-5	TRBJ1-1	-	CASSYSHRLNTEAFF
TRBV19	TRBJ2-1	-	CASSTGTYNEQFF
TRBV2	TRBJ2-7	TRBD2	CASSRLAGVQYF
TRBV11-2	TRBJ2-7	TRBD1	CASSLQGAKEQYF
TRBV5-1	TRBJ2-7	-	CASSLSGAYEQYF
TRBV7-2	TRBJ2-7	-	CASSLIPGSSYEQYF
TRBV2	TRBJ1-5	-	CASKPGRLNQPQHF
TRBV25-1	TRBJ1-2	TRBD1	CASSEGDRYGYTF
TRBV5-6	TRBJ1-5	TRBD1	CASSFQGAYQPQHF
TRBV20-1	TRBJ1-1	-	CSAYLNTEAFF
TRBV7-9	TRBJ2-2	TRBD2	CASSLPRLAGATGELFF
TRBV7-6	TRBJ2-1	TRBD2	CASSPRENTYNEQFF
TRBV13	TRBJ2-3	-	CASSSRQGSGDTQYF
TRBV5-1	TRBJ2-3	TRBD1	CASALVGGTSTDTQYF
TRBV7-9	TRBJ2-1	-	CASSVYNEQFF
TRBV27	TRBJ2-7	TRBD2	CATIAGYPPYEQYF
TRBV10-3	TRBJ2-7	TRBD2	CAISDASGSYEQYF
TRBV7-8	TRBJ2-1	TRBD2	CASSSSGRAGIGALNEQFF
TRBV19	TRBJ2-1	-	CASRGRRDEQFF
TRBV29-1	TRBJ2-1	TRBD2	CSVAGTSGRARNEQFF
TRBV15	TRBJ1-2	TRBD1	CATSRDGGGFGYTF
TRBV5-1	TRBJ2-1	-	CAIGTASSYNEQFF
TRBV25-1	TRBJ1-1	TRBD1	CASRETGRGNTEAFF
TRBV12-5	TRBJ2-1	-	CASGLPPLIEEQFF
TRBV27	TRBJ1-5	-	CASSRGVGGNQPQHF
TRBV5-1	TRBJ2-7	TRBD2	CASSFSAGGGYEQYF
TRBV5-1	TRBJ2-1	TRBD2	CASSPIAGGGDEQFF
TRBV5-8	TRBJ1-3	-	CASSLGENPGNTIYF
TRBV2	TRBJ1-3	-	CASSDRFTGGNTIYF
TRBV19	TRBJ2-7	-	CASSTGHPYEQYF
TRBV9	TRBJ1-1	-	CASSPSGGHTEAFF
TRBV28	TRBJ2-7	TRBD2	CASRGLAGAYEQYF
TRBV29-1	TRBJ1-2	-	CSVDQGYGYTF
TRBV5-1	TRBJ1-4	-	CASSSGIIMTNEKLFF
TRBV27	TRBJ2-5	TRBD2	CASSPSGRAQETQYF
TRBV4-2	TRBJ2-7	-	CASSHGTLSSYEQYF